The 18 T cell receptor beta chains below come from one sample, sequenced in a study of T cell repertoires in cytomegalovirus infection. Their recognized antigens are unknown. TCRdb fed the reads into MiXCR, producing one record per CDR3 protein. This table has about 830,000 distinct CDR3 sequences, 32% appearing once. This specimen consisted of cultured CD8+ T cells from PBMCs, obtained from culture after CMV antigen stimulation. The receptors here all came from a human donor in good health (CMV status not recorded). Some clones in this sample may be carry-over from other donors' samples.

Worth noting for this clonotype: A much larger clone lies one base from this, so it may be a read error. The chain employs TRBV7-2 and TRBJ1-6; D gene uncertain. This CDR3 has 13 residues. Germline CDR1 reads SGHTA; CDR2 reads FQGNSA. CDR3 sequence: CANSSNRLSPLHF. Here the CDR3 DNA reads TGTGCCAACAGCTCTAACAGATTATCACCCCTCCACTTT.

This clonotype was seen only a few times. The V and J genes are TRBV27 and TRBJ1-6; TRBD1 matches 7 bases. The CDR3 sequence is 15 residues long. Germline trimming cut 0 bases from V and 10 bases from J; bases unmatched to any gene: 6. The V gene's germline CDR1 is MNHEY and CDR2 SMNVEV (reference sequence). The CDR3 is CASSLSWTGGSPLHF. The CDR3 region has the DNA TGTGCCAGCAGTTTATCGTGGACAGGCGGCTCACCCCTCCACTTT.

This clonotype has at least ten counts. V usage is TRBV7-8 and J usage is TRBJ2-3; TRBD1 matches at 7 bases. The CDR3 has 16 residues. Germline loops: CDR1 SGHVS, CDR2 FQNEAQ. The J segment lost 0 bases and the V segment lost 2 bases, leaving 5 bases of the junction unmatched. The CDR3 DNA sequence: TGTGCCAGCAGCTTAAGAACAGGGGCGAGCACAGATACGCAGTATTTT. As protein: CASSLRTGASTDTQYF. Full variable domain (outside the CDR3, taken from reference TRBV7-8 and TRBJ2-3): GAGVSQSPRYKVAKRGQDVALRCDPISGHVSLFWYQQALGQGPEFLTYFQNEAQLDKSGLPSDRFFAERPEGSVSTLKIQRTQQEDSAVYLCASSLRTGASTDTQYFGPGTRLTVL.

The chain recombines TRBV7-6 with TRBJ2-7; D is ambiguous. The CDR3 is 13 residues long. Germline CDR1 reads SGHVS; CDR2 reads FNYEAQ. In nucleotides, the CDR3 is TGTGCCAGCAGCTTAGAGTTGACTGGCGAGCAGTGCGTC. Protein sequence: CASSLELTGEQCV.

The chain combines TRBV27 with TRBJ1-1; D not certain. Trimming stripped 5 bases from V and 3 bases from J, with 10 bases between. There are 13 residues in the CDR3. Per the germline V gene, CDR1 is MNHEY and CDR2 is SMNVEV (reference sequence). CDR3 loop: CASSNGPYTEAFF. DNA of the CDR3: TGTGCCAGCAGTAATGGGCCGTACACTGAAGCTTTCTTT.

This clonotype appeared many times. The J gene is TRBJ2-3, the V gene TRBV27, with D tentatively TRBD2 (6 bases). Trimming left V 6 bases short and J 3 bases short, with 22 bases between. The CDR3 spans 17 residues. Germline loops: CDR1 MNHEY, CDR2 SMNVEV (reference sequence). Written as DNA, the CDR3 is TGTGCCAGCAGCAGAAAGGGACTTTTAGTCCCGACAGATACGCAGTATTTT. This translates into CASSRKGLLVPTDTQYF.

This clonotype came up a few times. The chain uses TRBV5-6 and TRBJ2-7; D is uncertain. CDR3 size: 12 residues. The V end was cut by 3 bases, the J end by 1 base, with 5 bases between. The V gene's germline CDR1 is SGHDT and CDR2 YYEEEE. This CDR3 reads CASSYLSYEQYV. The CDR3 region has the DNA TGTGCCAGCAGCTACCTTTCCTACGAGCAGTACGTC.

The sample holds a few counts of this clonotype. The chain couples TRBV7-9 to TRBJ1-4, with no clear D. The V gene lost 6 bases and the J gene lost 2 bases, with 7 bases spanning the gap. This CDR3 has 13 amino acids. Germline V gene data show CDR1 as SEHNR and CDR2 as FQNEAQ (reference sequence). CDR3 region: CASRAFTNEKLFF. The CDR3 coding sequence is TGTGCCAGCAGAGCTTTTACTAATGAAAAACTGTTTTTT. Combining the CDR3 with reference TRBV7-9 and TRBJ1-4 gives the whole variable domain DTGVSQNPRHKITKRGQNVTFRCDPISEHNRLYWYRQTLGQGPEFLTYFQNEAQLEKSRLLSDRFSAERPKGSFSTLEIQRTEQGDSAMYLCASRAFTNEKLFFGSGTQLSVL.

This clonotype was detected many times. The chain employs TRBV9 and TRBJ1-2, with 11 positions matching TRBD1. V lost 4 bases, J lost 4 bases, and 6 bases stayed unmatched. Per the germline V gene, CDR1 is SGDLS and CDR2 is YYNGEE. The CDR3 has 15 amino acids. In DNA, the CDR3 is TGTGCCAGCAGCACCGGACAGGGGGCCGGCTATGGCTACACCTTC. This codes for CASSTGQGAGYGYTF.

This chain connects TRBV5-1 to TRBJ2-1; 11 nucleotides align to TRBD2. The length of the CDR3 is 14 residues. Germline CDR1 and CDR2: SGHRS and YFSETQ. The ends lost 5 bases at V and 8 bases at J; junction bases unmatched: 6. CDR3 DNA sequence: TGCGCCAGCAGTTTTAGCGGGGGGGTTTATGAGCAGTTCTTC. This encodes CASSFSGGVYEQFF.

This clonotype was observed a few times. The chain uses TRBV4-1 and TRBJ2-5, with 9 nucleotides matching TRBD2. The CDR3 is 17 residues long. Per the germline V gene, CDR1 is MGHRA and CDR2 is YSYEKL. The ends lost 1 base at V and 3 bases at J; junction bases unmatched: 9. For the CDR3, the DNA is TGCGCCAGCAGCCAAGCCGCTAGCGGGAAAAAGGAAGAGACCCAGTACTTC. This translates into CASSQAASGKKEETQYF.

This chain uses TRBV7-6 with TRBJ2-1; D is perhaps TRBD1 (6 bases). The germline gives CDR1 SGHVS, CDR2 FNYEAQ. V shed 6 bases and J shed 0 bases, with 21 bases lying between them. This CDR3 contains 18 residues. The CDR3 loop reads CASSPGELDTSSYNEQFF. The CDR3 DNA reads TGTGCCAGCAGTCCAGGGGAGCTAGACACGAGCTCCTACAATGAGCAGTTCTTC.

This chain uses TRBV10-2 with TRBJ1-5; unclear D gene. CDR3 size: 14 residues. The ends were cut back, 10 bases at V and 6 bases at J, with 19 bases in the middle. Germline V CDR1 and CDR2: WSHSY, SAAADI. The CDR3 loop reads CATATGLVTQPQHF. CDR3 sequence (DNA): TGCGCCACCGCGACGGGGTTAGTGACTCAGCCCCAGCATTTT.

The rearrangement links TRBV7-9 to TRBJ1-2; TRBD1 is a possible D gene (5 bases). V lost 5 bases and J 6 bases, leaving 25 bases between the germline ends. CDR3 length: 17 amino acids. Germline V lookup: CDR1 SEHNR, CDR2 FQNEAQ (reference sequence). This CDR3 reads CASSTYYSTPGADGYTF. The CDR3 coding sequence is TGTGCCAGCAGCACGTATTACAGCACGCCCGGGGCTGATGGCTACACCTTC.

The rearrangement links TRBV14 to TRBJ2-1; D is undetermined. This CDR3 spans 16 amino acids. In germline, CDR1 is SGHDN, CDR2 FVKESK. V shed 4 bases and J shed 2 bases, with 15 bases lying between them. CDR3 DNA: TGTGCCAGCAGCCCTCTGGGAAGCGTCCCCTACAATGAGCAGTTCTTC. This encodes CASSPLGSVPYNEQFF.

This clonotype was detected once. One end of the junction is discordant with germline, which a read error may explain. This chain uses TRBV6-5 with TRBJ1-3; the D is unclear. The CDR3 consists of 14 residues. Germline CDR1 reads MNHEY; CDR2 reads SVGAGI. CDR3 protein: CASSAHNSGNIIYF. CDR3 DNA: TGTGCCAGCAGCGCACACAACTCTGGAAACATCATATATTTT.

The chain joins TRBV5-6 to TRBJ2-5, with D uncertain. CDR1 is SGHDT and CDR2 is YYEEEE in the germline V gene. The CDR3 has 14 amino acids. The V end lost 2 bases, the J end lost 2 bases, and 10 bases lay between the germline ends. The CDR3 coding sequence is TGTGCCAGCAGCTTCTATCGAGCACAAGAGACCCAGTACTTC. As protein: CASSFYRAQETQYF.

As DNA, the CDR3 is TGTGCCAGCAGCTTAAGTAGGAGTATCACTGAAGCTTTCTTT. The encoded protein is CASSLSRSITEAFF. This sequence joins TRBV7-9 and TRBJ1-1, with D uncertain. V was cut by 2 bases and J by 4 bases, with 11 bases left in between. The germline CDR1 and CDR2 sequences are SEHNR and FQNEAQ (reference sequence). This CDR3 spans 14 amino acids.